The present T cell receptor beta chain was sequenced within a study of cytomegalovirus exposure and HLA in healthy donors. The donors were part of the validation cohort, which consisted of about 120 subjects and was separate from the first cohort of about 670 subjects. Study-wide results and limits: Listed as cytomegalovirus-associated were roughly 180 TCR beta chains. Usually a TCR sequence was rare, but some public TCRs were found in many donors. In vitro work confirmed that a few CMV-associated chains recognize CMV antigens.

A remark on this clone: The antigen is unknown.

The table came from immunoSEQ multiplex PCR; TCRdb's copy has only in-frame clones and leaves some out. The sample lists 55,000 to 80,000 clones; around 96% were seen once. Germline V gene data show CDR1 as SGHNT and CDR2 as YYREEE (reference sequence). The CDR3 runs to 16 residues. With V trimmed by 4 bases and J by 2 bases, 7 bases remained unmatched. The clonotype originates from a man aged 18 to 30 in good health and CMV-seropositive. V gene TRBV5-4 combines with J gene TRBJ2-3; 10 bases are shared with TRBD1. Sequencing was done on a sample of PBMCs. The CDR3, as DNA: TGTGCCAGCAGCGTGACAGGGGGCACATCCACAGATACGCAGTATTTT. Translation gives CASSVTGGTSTDTQYF.